This TCR beta chain came from a study of memory CD4+ T cells and cytomegalovirus serostatus. Turning to the study itself: Healthy Belgian adult donors included under ten CMV-positive and 24 CMV-negative people. Study-level points and caveats: CMV serostatus prediction reached median AUC approximately 0.96, or 0.89 with US-trained model. The CMV-associated TCR signature appears largely within the CD4+ memory repertoire.

Details on this clone: Antigen specificity is unknown.

The CDR3 is 12 amino acids. The sort gate was single viable CD3+CD4+CD8-CD45RO+ cells for memory CD4+ T cells. The repertoire was sequenced with immunoSEQ multiplex PCR; TCRdb's copy has only in-frame clones and lacks some. The repertoire holds some 44,000 clones, with over 70% as singletons. The sample consisted of memory CD4+ T cells from blood. The chain recombines TRBV21-1 with TRBJ2-7; TRBD1, the table's D call, lacks a check against the DNA. TRBV21-1 represents a pseudogene. This sequence was found in an adult in good health and CMV-seronegative. CDR3: CARHDTYYEQYF. In DNA form, the CDR3 reads TGTGCCAGACACGACACCTACTACGAGCAGTACTTC.